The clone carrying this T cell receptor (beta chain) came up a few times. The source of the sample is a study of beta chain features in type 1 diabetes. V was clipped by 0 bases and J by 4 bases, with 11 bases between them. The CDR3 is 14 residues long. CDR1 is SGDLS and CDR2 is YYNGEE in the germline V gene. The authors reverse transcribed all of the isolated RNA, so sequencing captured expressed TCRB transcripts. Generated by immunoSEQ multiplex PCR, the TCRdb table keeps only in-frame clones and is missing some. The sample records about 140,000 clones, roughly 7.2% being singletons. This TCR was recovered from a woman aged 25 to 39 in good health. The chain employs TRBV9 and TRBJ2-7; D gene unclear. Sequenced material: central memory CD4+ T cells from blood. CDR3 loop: CASSVVELLYEQYF. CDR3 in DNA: TGTGCCAGCAGCGTAGTGGAGCTACTATACGAGCAGTACTTC.